Below, one TCR beta chain is given with its context. This sample is part of a study of cytomegalovirus exposure and HLA in healthy donors. Both 60 Vbeta primers and 13 Jbeta primers went into the PCR. The method was immunoSEQ multiplex PCR; TCRdb's version includes in-frame clones alone and lacks a portion of them. The sample has around 140,000 clones. The sample was PBMCs. The sequence was obtained from a woman aged 40 to 50 in good health and CMV-seronegative.

Here the CDR3 DNA reads TGTGCCAGCAGCCCGCGGACAGGGGGTGGGAACACTGAAGCTTTCTTT. Its protein product is CASSPRTGGGNTEAFF. The rearrangement uses TRBV11-3 and TRBJ1-1; 10 nucleotides agree with TRBD1. Germline trimming cut 5 bases from V and 1 base from J; bases unmatched to any gene: 7. CDR1 is SGHNT and CDR2 is YENEEA in the germline V gene. CDR3 length: 16 amino acids.